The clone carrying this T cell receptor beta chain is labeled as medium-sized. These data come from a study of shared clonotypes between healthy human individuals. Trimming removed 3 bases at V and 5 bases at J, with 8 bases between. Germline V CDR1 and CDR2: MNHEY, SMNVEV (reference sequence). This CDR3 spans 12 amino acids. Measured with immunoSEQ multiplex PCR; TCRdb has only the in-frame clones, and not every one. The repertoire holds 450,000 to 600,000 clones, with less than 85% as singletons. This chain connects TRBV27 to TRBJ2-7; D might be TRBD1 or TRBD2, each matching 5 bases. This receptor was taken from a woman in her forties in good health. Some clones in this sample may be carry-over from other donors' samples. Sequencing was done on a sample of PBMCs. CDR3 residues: CASSFGTHEQYF. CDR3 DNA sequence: TGTGCCAGCAGTTTCGGGACCCACGAGCAGTACTTC.